This TCR beta chain was sequenced during a study of low-dose radiotherapy and immunotherapy resistance in tumors (dated by TCRdb to between 2021 and 2023). For context, the study as a whole: In Cohort 1, 0.5 Gy per fraction was delivered every 2 weeks, and a total PTV dose of 6.5 Gy was prescribed. In Cohort 2, 1 Gy per fraction was delivered every two weeks, for a total of 13 Gy over 26 weeks. Nivolumab and ipilimumab were both given intravenously, with nivolumab at a 240 mg flat dose every two weeks and ipilimumab at 1 mg/kg every six weeks. Cyclophosphamide 200 mg/m2 was given intravenously every two weeks, one day before each radiation and immunotherapy administration. Starting on cycle 1 day 1, patients took 300 mg of aspirin by mouth once a day for four cycles. Trial participants were not randomized into treatment groups. Eight patients were included in the translational analysis, namely three from the first dose cohort plus the first five from the second dose cohort.

The time point tag for this specimen amounts to: before trial treatment. The donors took part in RACIN, a single-arm, phase I, dose-escalation trial that combined nivolumab, ipilimumab, aspirin, low-dose cyclophosphamide and low-dose radiotherapy. Eligible patients had advanced, TIL-negative solid tumors. First-strand cDNA was synthesized with Superscript III and a set of TRAV- and TRBV-specific primers, covering both TCRalpha and TCRbeta chains. TCRs were amplified with Phusion for 20 PCR cycles, with a constant-region primer paired with the adapter attached to the V primers. Isolated mRNA was amplified with the MessageAmp II aRNA Amplification Kit, using a roughly 15-hour in vitro transcription at 37°C. The Dynabeads mRNA DIRECT Purification Kit was used to isolate mRNA for TCR sequencing. Indexed Illumina adapters were added in a second Phusion PCR of roughly 23 cycles, and the PCR products were purified with AMPure XP beads. TCRalpha and TCRbeta libraries were deep-sequenced on an Illumina MiniSeq instrument. Per the authors' processing: Custom Perl scripts were used to pool TCR sequences that encoded the same protein, to remove out-of-frame sequences, and to calculate the abundance of each clonotype. The analysis excluded TCR sequences that were supported by just one read. Repertoire metrics included Shannon entropy, Gini index, clonality, richness, and frequency of TCRs shared between repertoires. TCRdb ran its own pipeline on the public reads, namely fastp trimming at Q25 and MiXCR clone calling, and kept in-frame beta chains. Rows are unified per CDR3 protein, each entry keeping the most common DNA and genes. For this entry, the V and J calls and clone size follow TCRdb and not the study's own pipeline. The table for this sample lists fewer than 95,000 distinct CDR3 sequences; 8% to 10% of them were counted only once. Approximately 0.98% of the sample belongs to the ten largest clones.

This clonotype was counted many times. The antigen it binds to is not known. Per-base qualities were not stored, and no clone one base away is much larger. The germline ends are 20 bases apart after V is trimmed by 7 bases and J by 8 bases. CDR1 and CDR2 (MDHEN, SYDVKM) derive from the germline V gene. The CDR3 starts with the cysteine, ends with the phenylalanine, and has 15 residues. CDR3 DNA is the only sequence kept; it has 45 bases, read in frame from the first base. The chain joins TRBV28 to TRBJ1-4; TRBD1 is perhaps the D gene, given 5 matching bases. The sample here was PBMCs, taken before treatment. This receptor was identified in a male donor with prostate cancer. The CDR3 protein is CASNSGPGAGEKLFF. The DNA reads as follows: TGTGCCAGCAACTCGGGCCCCGGGGCGGGAGAAAAACTGTTTTTT. Reference TRBV28 and TRBJ1-4 proteins supply the regions before and after the CDR3; the full variable domain is: DVKVTQSSRYLVKRTGEKVFLECVQDMDHENMFWYRQDPGLGLRLIYFSYDVKMKEKGDIPEGYSVSREKKERFSLILESASTNQTSMYLCASNSGPGAGEKLFFGSGTQLSVL.